Following are 18 T cell receptor beta chains from one sample sequenced in a study of shared clonotypes between healthy human individuals. Naive CD8 cells, CD45RO-negative and positively selected for CCR7, excluded terminally differentiated effector memory CD45RA+ cells. Libraries were prepared by immunoSEQ multiplex PCR; TCRdb keeps only in-frame clonotypes and omits some of them. This table has about 2 million clones, approximately 95% appearing once. Sample: naive CD8+ T cells sorted from blood. The source is a man aged 18-30 years in good health.

This clone has only one observation. Distinct nucleotide sequences in the sample also encode this CDR3. The V and J genes are TRBV13 and TRBJ2-1, with D unclear. Trimming pared 1 base from V and 4 bases from J, leaving 5 bases between. The CDR3 has 13 residues. Germline CDR1 is PRHDT and CDR2 is FYEKMQ (reference sequence). For the CDR3, the DNA is TGTGCCAGCAGCTTAGCTGCGTACAATGAGCAGTTCTTC. This codes for CASSLAAYNEQFF.

This clone was counted a single time. The rearrangement uses TRBV30 and TRBJ2-2; D is undetermined. Trimming pared 4 bases from V and 3 bases from J, leaving 12 bases between. The CDR3 runs 14 residues. Germline-derived CDR1 and CDR2 are GTSNPN and SVGIG (reference sequence). DNA for the CDR3: TGTGCCTGGACCACCTGGTGGGACACCGGGGAGCTGTTTTTT. This encodes CAWTTWWDTGELFF.

The V and J genes are TRBV5-1 and TRBJ1-1; no reliable D call. Germline CDR1 is SGHRS and CDR2 is YFSETQ. V gave up 4 bases and J gave up 2 bases, with 12 bases separating them. The CDR3 length is 14 residues. The CDR3 here is CASSRKEGNTEAFF. The DNA for the CDR3 is TGCGCCAGCAGCAGAAAGGAGGGAAACACTGAAGCTTTCTTT. The full variable domain, completed using reference TRBV5-1 and TRBJ1-1, is KAGVTQTPRYLIKTRGQQVTLSCSPISGHRSVSWYQQTPGQGLQFLFEYFSETQRNKGNFPGRFSGRQFSNSRSEMNVSTLELGDSALYLCASSRKEGNTEAFFGQGTRLTVV.

The rearrangement joins TRBV7-8 to TRBJ2-7, with 15 positions matching TRBD2. This CDR3 region has 18 residues. Germline assignment: CDR1 SGHVS and CDR2 FQNEAQ. Trimming removed 5 bases from V and 2 bases from J; junction bases left unmatched: 10. Here the CDR3 DNA reads TGTGCCAGCAGCGACGCTCCGGGACTAGCGGGAGGTGCCTACGAGCAGTACTTC. It translates to CASSDAPGLAGGAYEQYF.

The chain recombines TRBV4-3 with TRBJ1-2; D is possibly TRBD1 (6 bases). The CDR3 extends over 15 amino acids. V was shortened by 0 bases and J by 8 bases, with 16 bases between the two germline ends. Germline loops: CDR1 LGHNA, CDR2 YSLEER. The CDR3 DNA reads as TGCGCCAGCAGCCAAGATGTGGCAGGGGTTCACGGCTACACCTTC. Encoded protein: CASSQDVAGVHGYTF.

The chain recombines TRBV19 with TRBJ1-6, with D perhaps matching TRBD1 (5 bases). V lost 2 bases to trimming and J lost 10 bases, with 12 bases between them. The CDR3 is 14 residues long. Germline CDR1 is LNHDA and CDR2 is SQIVND (reference sequence). This CDR3 reads CASSISGGGSPLHF. In DNA form, the CDR3 reads TGTGCCAGTAGTATAAGTGGGGGTGGATCACCCCTCCACTTT.

Comment on this clone: Germline is not matched at one junction end, which may reflect a read error. The sample contains more than one DNA sequence encoding this CDR3. This rearrangement joins TRBV13 to TRBJ1-2; D is possibly TRBD1 (6 bases). The CDR3 covers 14 residues. Germline CDR1 and CDR2: PRHDT and FYEKMQ (reference sequence). The CDR3 reads CASSLGTGNYGYTF. CDR3 nucleotide sequence: TGTGCCAGTAGCTTGGGTACAGGGAACTATGGCTACACCTTC.

The chain employs TRBV13 and TRBJ2-7; D tentatively reads TRBD1 or TRBD2 (5 bases each). Deletions cut 5 bases from V and 2 bases from J, with 10 bases between. Per the germline V gene, CDR1 is PRHDT and CDR2 is FYEKMQ (reference sequence). The length of the CDR3 is 13 residues. The CDR3 loop reads CASSALGAYEQYF. The CDR3 nucleotides are TGTGCCAGCAGCGCCCTGGGGGCCTACGAGCAGTACTTC.

The chain recombines TRBV28 with TRBJ2-7; possible D gene TRBD2, 6 bases. Germline V lookup: CDR1 MDHEN, CDR2 SYDVKM. V shed 6 bases and J shed 6 bases, with 12 bases lying between them. The CDR3 runs 12 residues. CDR3 DNA: TGTGCCAGCAGCTCGGGGGTGCTCGAGCAGTACTTC. The encoded protein is CASSSGVLEQYF.

This clone was seen just once. The CDR3 nucleotides are TGCAGCGTTAAGAGACAGGGGGACTACGAGCAGTACTTC. The encoded protein is CSVKRQGDYEQYF. The chain joins TRBV29-1 to TRBJ2-7, with TRBD1 matching over 9 bases. V trimming: 5 bases; J trimming: 3 bases; junction bases outside the gene matches: 5. CDR3 length: 13 residues. Per the germline V gene, CDR1 is SQVTM and CDR2 is ANQGSEA.

This CDR3 reads CASFYRGAQETQYF. CDR3 coding DNA: TGTGCCAGCTTTTATAGGGGGGCCCAAGAGACCCAGTACTTC. The chain uses TRBV2 and TRBJ2-5, with D perhaps matching TRBD1 or TRBD2 (6 bases each). Germline lookup yields CDR1 SNHLY and CDR2 FYNNEI. The CDR3 is 14 amino acids. The V end lost 8 bases, the J end lost 1 base, and 14 bases lay between the germline ends. Full variable domain (outside the CDR3, taken from reference TRBV2 and TRBJ2-5): EPEVTQTPSHQVTQMGQEVILRCVPISNHLYFYWYRQILGQKVEFLVSFYNNEISEKSEIFDDQFSVERPDGSNFTLKIRSTKLEDSAMYFCASFYRGAQETQYFGPGTRLLVL.

Concerning this clone itself: This CDR3 is also generated by other DNA sequences in the sample. The V and J genes are TRBV19 and TRBJ1-2; D unresolved. CDR1 is LNHDA, CDR2 SQIVND, per germline (reference sequence). The CDR3 loop spans 14 amino acids. Between the trimmed V and J ends, which lost 0 bases and 2 bases, there was a span of 7 bases. The CDR3 DNA follows: TGTGCCAGTAGTATAGACAGCGAAAACTATGGCTACACCTTC. This translates into CASSIDSENYGYTF.

The rearrangement uses TRBV2 and TRBJ2-3, with TRBD1 as a possible D gene (6 bases). Germline CDR1 and CDR2: SNHLY and FYNNEI. Trimming took off 0 bases at V and 0 bases at J, with 10 bases between the two ends. The CDR3 has 16 residues. CDR3 bases: TGTGCCAGCAGTGAAGCGCGGACAGCAAGCACAGATACGCAGTATTTT. Its protein is CASSEARTASTDTQYF.

As to this clone: Within the sample, other DNA sequences also encode this same CDR3. The V call is TRBV9, the J call TRBJ2-1; D not resolved. The CDR3 runs 12 residues. Germline CDR1 is SGDLS and CDR2 is YYNGEE. V shed 0 bases and J shed 8 bases, with 6 bases lying between them. Here the CDR3 reads CASSVEGDEQFF. CDR3 DNA: TGTGCCAGCAGCGTAGAGGGCGATGAGCAGTTCTTC.

The chain employs TRBV11-1 and TRBJ2-7; D not certain. The germline V and J ends were trimmed by 1 base and 1 base, with 5 bases remaining between them. CDR1 is SGHAT, CDR2 FQDESV, per germline (reference sequence). The CDR3 consists of 13 residues. CDR3 in DNA: TGTGCCAGCAGCTTAGACTTTTCCTACGAGCAGTACTTC. As protein: CASSLDFSYEQYF.

The chain recombines TRBV7-9 with TRBJ1-5, with D possibly being TRBD1 (6 bases). The V end lost 5 bases, the J end lost 1 base, and 9 bases lay between the germline ends. The germline V gene encodes CDR1 SEHNR and CDR2 FQNEAQ (reference sequence). The CDR3 is made up of 14 amino acids. The CDR3 reads CASSSTGSNQPQHF. The CDR3 nucleotides read TGTGCCAGCAGCAGTACAGGGAGCAATCAGCCCCAGCATTTT.

This CDR3 reads CASSRDTNYGYTF. The DNA for the CDR3 is TGTGCCAGCTCGAGGGATACTAACTATGGCTACACCTTC. V is TRBV5-6 and J is TRBJ1-2; unclear D gene. V was shortened by 7 bases and J by 0 bases, with 10 bases between the two germline ends. The CDR3 runs 13 residues. CDR1 and CDR2 (germline): SGHDT, YYEEEE.

The V gene is TRBV27, the J gene TRBJ1-1; TRBD1 aligns across 7 bases. Trimming cost V 4 bases and J 4 bases; bases outside gene matches: 9. CDR3 length: 15 residues. Germline V lookup: CDR1 MNHEY, CDR2 SMNVEV (reference sequence). The CDR3 sequence: CASSSALTGTTEAFF. In nucleotides, the CDR3 is TGTGCCAGCAGTTCGGCCCTGACAGGGACCACTGAAGCTTTCTTT.